The clone carrying this TCR beta chain appeared a single time. The protocol was immunoSEQ multiplex PCR, while the TCRdb copy is restricted to in-frame clones and leaves out a portion. The table has 100,000 to 150,000 clones, 60% to 85% seen once; the top ten hold about 0.84%. This entry comes from a study of blood T cell repertoires in COVID-19. Germline-derived CDR1 and CDR2 are MNHNY and SVGAGI (reference sequence). Trimming left V 2 bases short and J 8 bases short, with 12 bases between. The CDR3 runs to 13 residues. Sequencing was done on a sample of peripheral blood. The chain carries TRBV6-6 and TRBJ1-2, with D maybe TRBD1 (5 bases). The source of this sequence is a human donor with acute or convalescent COVID-19. The donor label of this sample is uncertain. The CDR3 nucleotides read TGTGCCAGCAGTTACGGGACTCAAGGCGGCTACACCTTC. Amino acids: CASSYGTQGGYTF.